Listed below are T cell receptor beta chains from one sample, sequenced in a study of blood T cell repertoires in COVID-19. Only in-frame clones appear in the TCRdb table, and some are missing; sequencing was by immunoSEQ multiplex PCR. The data show 40,000 or so clones, around four fifths seen once. The sequencing sample was made of peripheral blood. These receptors all come from a man aged 50-59 years with active COVID-19. Each CDR3 is given with its conserved first and last residue. The D gene is left open where the match is weak. Clone size, where shown, is once, few, many, or a class for clones that have expanded.

clone_size,v_call,d_call,j_call,cdr3_nt,cdr3_aa
NA,TRBV7-9,NA,TRBJ2-5,TGTGCCAGCAGCTTAGGACGGGGTGTGGGACTGTACCAAGAGACCCAGTACTTC,CASSLGRGVGLYQETQYF
NA,TRBV30,NA,TRBJ1-4,TGTGCCTGGAGTACGGGAGAGTTTGAAAAACTGTTTTTT,CAWSTGEFEKLFF
NA,TRBV29-1,NA,TRBJ2-1,TGCAGCGTTTCCTTGTCGGGCAATGAGCAGTTCTTC,CSVSLSGNEQFF
NA,TRBV5-4,TRBD1,TRBJ1-1,TGTGCCAGCAGTTACCCGGGGACAGGGGTGACTGAAGCTTTCTTT,CASSYPGTGVTEAFF
NA,TRBV6-2/TRBV6-3,TRBD2,TRBJ2-7,TGTGCCAGCAGTCAGACTAGCGAGATCTACAAGCAGTACTTC,CASSQTSEIYKQYF
NA,TRBV5-4,TRBD2,TRBJ2-3,TGTGCCAGCACCGGCGCGGGGGGCTTGGTCACAGATACGCAGTATTTT,CASTGAGGLVTDTQYF
NA,TRBV5-1,NA,TRBJ1-6,TGCGCCAGCAGCTTGGCTGAAGAGTCACCCCTCCACTTT,CASSLAEESPLHF
NA,TRBV6-6,TRBD1,TRBJ2-5,TGTGCCAGCAGTTACAGGGGACAGGGGGCCGGAGAGACCCAGTACTTC,CASSYRGQGAGETQYF
NA,TRBV7-2,NA,TRBJ2-5,TGTGCCAGCAGCTTAGAGAGGAGGGTAGAGACCCAGTACTTC,CASSLERRVETQYF
NA,TRBV27,NA,TRBJ1-6,TGTGCCAGCAGTTTATCGGGCAGGGGTGGTTCACCCCTCCACTTT,CASSLSGRGGSPLHF
few,TRBV6-5,NA,TRBJ1-4,TGTGCCAGCACTCCCTGGGGGCTTGACGTTGAAAAACTGTTTTTT,CASTPWGLDVEKLFF
NA,TRBV5-1,TRBD2,TRBJ2-2,TGCGCCAGCAGCCAACTAGCGGGAGGGAACACCGGGGAGCTGTTTTTT,CASSQLAGGNTGELFF
NA,TRBV5-1,TRBD1,TRBJ2-2,TGCGCCAGCAGCTTGGGGGGCACAGGGGCCGGGGAGCTGTTTTTT,CASSLGGTGAGELFF
NA,TRBV4-3,TRBD2,TRBJ2-1,TGCGCCAGCAGCCAAGGACTAGCGGGATACAATGAGCAGTTCTTC,CASSQGLAGYNEQFF
NA,TRBV12-3/TRBV12-4,NA,TRBJ1-1,TGTGCCAGCATCTGGGGCTTAAACACTGAAGCTTTCTTT,CASIWGLNTEAFF
once,TRBV7-7,TRBD2,TRBJ2-2,TGTGCCAGCAGCCCAGGACCCCGTACTAGCGGGAGTCAGGAGCTGTTTTTT,CASSPGPRTSGSQELFF
few,TRBV7-9,NA,TRBJ1-3,TGTGCCAGCAGCCCACGAGAGTTGGGCGGAAACACCATATATTTT,CASSPRELGGNTIYF
NA,TRBV7-3,NA,TRBJ2-3,TGTGCCAGCAGCTTAACTGGCGGTTCCACAGATACGCAGTATTTT,CASSLTGGSTDTQYF
NA,TRBV7-8,NA,TRBJ1-1,TGTGCCAGCAGCCCCATGGGGGGATTGAACACTGAAGCTTTCTTT,CASSPMGGLNTEAFF
NA,TRBV20-1,NA,TRBJ1-1,TGCAGTGCTGTAAGGGGAACTGAAGCTTTCTTT,CSAVRGTEAFF
NA,TRBV11-2,TRBD2,TRBJ2-7,TGTGCCAGCAGCTTAGATTACCAGCGGGGGGGGTCGAGCTCCTACGAGCAGTACTTC,CASSLDYQRGGSSSYEQYF
NA,TRBV28,TRBD2,TRBJ2-1,TGTGCCAGCAGTTTATCCACTAGCGGGACTGCTGAGCAGTTCTTC,CASSLSTSGTAEQFF
once,TRBV11-3,TRBD1,TRBJ2-2,TGTGCCAGCAGCGACAGGGGCACCGGGGAGCTGTTTTTT,CASSDRGTGELFF
NA,TRBV5-1,NA,TRBJ1-1,TGCGCCAGCCATGATCCGGGGAACACTGAAGCTTTCTTT,CASHDPGNTEAFF
NA,TRBV7-2,TRBD1,TRBJ1-2,TGTGCCAGCAGCCGGGGACAGCTTTATGGCTACACCTTC,CASSRGQLYGYTF
NA,TRBV5-1,TRBD2,TRBJ2-5,TGCGCCAGCAGCCTGGGTTCGAGCGGGGGCGGTGAGACCCAGTACTTC,CASSLGSSGGGETQYF
NA,TRBV19,NA,TRBJ2-7,TGTGCCAGTAGTATAGACCCCCGGGGGTCAGGCGAGCAGTACTTC,CASSIDPRGSGEQYF
NA,TRBV7-2,NA,TRBJ2-2,TGTGCCAGCACCTTGACGGGGTTCGGGGAGCTGTTTTTT,CASTLTGFGELFF
NA,TRBV5-4,NA,TRBJ2-5,TGTGCCAGCAGCTTGGGAGGACAGCAAGAGACCCAGTACTTC,CASSLGGQQETQYF
NA,TRBV5-1,NA,TRBJ2-2,TGCGCCAGCAGCTTGGGCGCTGATCCCTTGTCGGGGGAGCTGTTTTTT,CASSLGADPLSGELFF